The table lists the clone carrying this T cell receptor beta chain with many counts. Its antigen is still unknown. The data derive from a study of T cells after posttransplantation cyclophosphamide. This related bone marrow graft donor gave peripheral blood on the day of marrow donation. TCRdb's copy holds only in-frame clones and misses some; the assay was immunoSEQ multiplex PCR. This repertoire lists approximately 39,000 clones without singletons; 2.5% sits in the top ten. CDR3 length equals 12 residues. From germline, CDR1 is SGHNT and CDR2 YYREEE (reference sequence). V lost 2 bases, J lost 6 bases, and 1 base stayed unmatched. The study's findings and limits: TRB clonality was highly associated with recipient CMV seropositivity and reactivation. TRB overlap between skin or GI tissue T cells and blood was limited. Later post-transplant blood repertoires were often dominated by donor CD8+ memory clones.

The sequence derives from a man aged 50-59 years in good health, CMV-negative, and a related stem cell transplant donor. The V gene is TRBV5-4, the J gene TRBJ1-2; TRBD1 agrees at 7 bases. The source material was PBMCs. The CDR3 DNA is TGTGCCAGCAGCTTCGACAGGGATGGCTACACCTTC. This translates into CASSFDRDGYTF.